This T cell receptor (beta chain) was recovered during a study of identifying expanded T cells in peripheral blood. Study-wide results and limits: Approximately 1.2 clones differed between technical replicates, versus around 15 and 19 over time. Across healthy donors, higher total template counts meant significantly greater roughly 2-week count variance.

Here immunoSEQ multiplex PCR was the method, and the copy in TCRdb shows in-frame clones only, minus some. The data contain tens of thousands of clones, 70% to 90% of them seen just once; the ten biggest clones take up approximately 5%. Looked up from germline, CDR1 is SGHTA and CDR2 is FQGNSA. The CDR3 is 14 amino acids. V shed 5 bases and J shed 2 bases, with 12 bases lying between them. A word on this clone: Its antigen is currently unknown.

The V gene is TRBV7-2, the J gene TRBJ1-2; D ambiguous. The origin of this receptor is a person between 18 and 69 years old in good health. Input material: blood. Here the CDR3 reads CASSPGPSNYGYTF. The CDR3 region has the DNA TGTGCCAGCAGCCCCGGGCCATCGAACTATGGCTACACCTTC.